The 7 T cell receptor beta chains below come from one sample, sequenced in a study of blood T cells in healthy people across ages. Through a sample-barcoded 5' primer and a J-beta primer mix, a second PCR was run for roughly 6 to 11 cycles. TCRdb passed the 5' RACE reads through MiXCR, listing each CDR3 protein once. The table shows 630,000 or so distinct CDR3 sequences, with roughly 30% occurring only once. Input material: blood. These receptors came from a woman aged 80 or over in good health.

Concerning this clonotype itself: The junction does not match germline at one end; this may be a read error. V and J are TRBV7-3 and TRBJ2-7, with unresolved D. The V gene's germline CDR1 is SGHTA and CDR2 FQGTGA. CDR3 size: 15 residues. The CDR3 coding sequence is TGTGCCTGCAGCTTAACGATAGGGCCCTCCTACGAGCAGTACTTC. Translation: CACSLTIGPSYEQYF.

The table lists this clonotype with many counts. V usage is TRBV28 and J usage is TRBJ2-5; possibly TRBD1 for D (5 bases). V lost 2 bases and J lost 3, with 10 bases in between. Germline-derived CDR1 and CDR2 are MDHEN and SYDVKM. CDR3 length: 14 residues. The CDR3 here is CASSLNGREETQYF. CDR3 coding DNA: TGTGCCAGCAGTTTAAACGGCAGGGAAGAGACCCAGTACTTC.

Many counts were recorded for this clonotype. The chain joins TRBV27 to TRBJ1-2; TRBD1 might be the D (5 bases). CDR3 size: 15 residues. Germline V gene data show CDR1 as MNHEY and CDR2 as SMNVEV (reference sequence). V was trimmed by 2 bases and J by 4 bases, leaving 14 bases between them. The CDR3 DNA reads TGTGCCAGCAGTTTAAGGGGAGGGCCCACCTATGGCTACACCTTC. This translates into CASSLRGGPTYGYTF.

This clonotype occurred a few times. This chain uses TRBV9 with TRBJ2-4; the D gene is possibly TRBD2 (5 bases). V was shortened by 0 bases and J by 5 bases, with 12 bases between the two germline ends. There are 15 residues in the CDR3. Germline V CDR1 and CDR2: SGDLS, YYNGEE. CDR3 protein: CASSVDGERENIQYF. The CDR3 DNA reads as TGTGCCAGCAGCGTAGACGGGGAGAGAGAAAACATTCAGTACTTC.

The rearrangement links TRBV6-6 to TRBJ2-1; no clear D. Germline V gives CDR1 MNHNY, CDR2 SVGAGI (reference sequence). This CDR3 region has 15 residues. Trimming cost V 4 bases and J 0 bases, with 10 bases left between them. The CDR3 is CASSFQDPSYNEQFF. The CDR3 DNA reads TGTGCCAGCAGTTTCCAGGACCCCTCCTACAATGAGCAGTTCTTC.

This clonotype was counted at least ten times. The CDR3 DNA reads TGTGCCAGCAGCGCGGGGACAGGTACAGATACGCAGTATTTT. This gives the protein CASSAGTGTDTQYF. This chain joins TRBV11-2 and TRBJ2-3; 8 bases are shared with TRBD1. Looked up from germline, CDR1 is SGHAT and CDR2 is FQNNGV. This CDR3 contains 14 residues. With 5 bases clipped from V and 3 bases from J, the junction kept 4 bases outside the gene matches.

Turning to this clonotype: A much larger clone differs from this one at a single base, so this may be a read error. The chain couples TRBV7-8 to TRBJ2-1, with no clear D. Germline CDR1 and CDR2: SGHVS and FQNEAQ. Trimming removed 5 bases at V and 9 bases at J, with 20 bases between. The CDR3 length is 15 residues. For the CDR3, the DNA is TGTGCCAGCAGCCCGGCTGAGCTTCCTCACACTGAGCAGTTCTTC. Translating gives CASSPAELPHTEQFF.